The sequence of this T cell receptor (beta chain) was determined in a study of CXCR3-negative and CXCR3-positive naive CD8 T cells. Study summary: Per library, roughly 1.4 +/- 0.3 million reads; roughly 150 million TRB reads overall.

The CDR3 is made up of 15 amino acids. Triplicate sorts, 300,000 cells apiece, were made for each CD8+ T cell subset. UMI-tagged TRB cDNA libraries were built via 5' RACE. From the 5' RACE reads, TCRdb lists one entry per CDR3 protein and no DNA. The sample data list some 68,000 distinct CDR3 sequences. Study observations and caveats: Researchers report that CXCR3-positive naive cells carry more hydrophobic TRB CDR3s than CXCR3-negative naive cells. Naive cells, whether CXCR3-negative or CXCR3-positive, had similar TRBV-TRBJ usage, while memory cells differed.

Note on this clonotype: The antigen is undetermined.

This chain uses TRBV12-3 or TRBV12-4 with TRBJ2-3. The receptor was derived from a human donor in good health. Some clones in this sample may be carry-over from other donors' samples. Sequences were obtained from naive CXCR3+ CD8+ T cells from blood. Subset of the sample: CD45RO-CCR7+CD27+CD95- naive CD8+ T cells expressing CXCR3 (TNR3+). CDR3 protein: CASSSSALPTDTQYF.